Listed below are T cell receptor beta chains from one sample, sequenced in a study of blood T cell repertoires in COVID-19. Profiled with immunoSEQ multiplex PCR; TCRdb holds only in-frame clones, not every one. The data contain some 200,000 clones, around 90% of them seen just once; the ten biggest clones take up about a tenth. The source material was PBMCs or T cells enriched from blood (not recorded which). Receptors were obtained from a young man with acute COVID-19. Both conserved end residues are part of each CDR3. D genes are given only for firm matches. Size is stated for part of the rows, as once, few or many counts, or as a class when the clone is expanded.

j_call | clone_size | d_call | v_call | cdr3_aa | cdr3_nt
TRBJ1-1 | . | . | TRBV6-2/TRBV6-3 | CASSWAGGLEAFF | TGTGCCAGCAGTTGGGCGGGGGGCCTTGAAGCTTTCTTT
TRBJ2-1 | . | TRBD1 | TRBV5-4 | CASSPDQGAFNEQFF | TGTGCCAGCAGCCCTGACCAGGGGGCATTCAATGAGCAGTTCTTC
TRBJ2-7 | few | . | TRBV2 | CASSPSRTVSYEQYF | TGTGCCAGCAGTCCATCGCGGACAGTTTCCTACGAGCAGTACTTC
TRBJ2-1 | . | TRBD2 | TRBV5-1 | CASSLAGTSGRSGRGEQFF | TGCGCCAGCAGCTTGGCCGGGACTAGCGGGAGATCCGGGAGGGGTGAGCAGTTCTTC
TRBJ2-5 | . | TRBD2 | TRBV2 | CASRGTSGNGALETQYF | TGTGCCAGCAGGGGGACTAGCGGGAACGGGGCTTTGGAGACCCAGTACTTC
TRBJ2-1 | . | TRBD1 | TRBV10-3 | CAITLGTGDYNEQFF | TGTGCCATCACCTTGGGGACAGGGGACTACAATGAGCAGTTCTTC
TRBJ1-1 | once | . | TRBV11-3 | CASSLARNTEAFF | TGTGCCAGCAGCTTAGCCAGGAACACTGAAGCTTTCTTT
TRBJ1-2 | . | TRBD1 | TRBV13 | CASSFYPPPGQDNYGYTF | TGTGCCAGCAGCTTTTATCCACCCCCGGGACAGGACAACTATGGCTACACCTTC
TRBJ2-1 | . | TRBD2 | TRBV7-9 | CASSPLLAGGSYNEQFF | TGTGCCAGCAGCCCCCTCCTAGCGGGAGGATCCTACAATGAGCAGTTCTTC
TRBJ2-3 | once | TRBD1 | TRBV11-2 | CASSPWDRGSTDTQYF | TGTGCCAGCAGCCCATGGGACAGGGGAAGCACAGATACGCAGTATTTT